Below, 4 T cell receptor beta chains from the same sample are listed, as sequenced in a study of blood T cells in healthy people across ages. A second roughly 6 to 12 cycle PCR used barcoded and J-beta primers. TCRdb fed the 5' RACE reads into MiXCR, producing one record per CDR3 protein. Among roughly 1.9 million distinct CDR3 sequences listed, about 39% were seen once. Sequencing was done on a sample of blood. The receptors were gathered from a human donor in good health.

V and J are TRBV29-1 and TRBJ2-2; the D is unclear. CDR1 is SQVTM, CDR2 ANQGSEA, per germline. This CDR3 contains 14 residues. V lost 4 bases to trimming and J lost 2 bases, with 11 bases between them. CDR3 DNA: TGCAGCGTTGTCGAACAGCTCAACACCGGGGAGCTGTTTTTT. Its protein is CSVVEQLNTGELFF.

This clonotype turned up a few times. The chain joins TRBV5-6 to TRBJ2-3; 8 bases map to TRBD1. The V gene end was trimmed by 4 bases and the J gene end by 4 bases; junction bases not matched to a gene: 8. The CDR3 has 15 amino acids. Germline V lookup: CDR1 SGHDT, CDR2 YYEEEE. CDR3 sequence (DNA): TGTGCCAGCAGCCCTCGGACAGGGAGCGCAGATACGCAGTATTTT. It codes for CASSPRTGSADTQYF.

This clonotype was picked up a small number of times. J is TRBJ2-7 and V is TRBV30, with no clear D. Germline CDR1 GTSNPN, CDR2 SVGIG (reference sequence). CDR3 length: 14 amino acids. The V gene lost 0 bases and the J gene lost 4 bases, with 13 bases spanning the gap. This CDR3 reads CAWSVKLDLYEQYF. As DNA, the CDR3 is TGTGCCTGGAGTGTCAAACTGGACCTATACGAGCAGTACTTC.

J is TRBJ2-1 and V is TRBV7-3, with no clear D. Germline lookup yields CDR1 SGHTA and CDR2 FQGTGA. Deletions cut 2 bases from V and 4 bases from J, with 15 bases between. CDR3 size: 16 residues. CDR3 DNA: TGTGCCAGCAGCTTAGGACCCAGCCTATATTACAATGAGCAGTTCTTC. This translates into CASSLGPSLYYNEQFF.